This TCR beta chain was captured in a study of a mutant IDH1 vaccine in newly diagnosed glioma. On the study more broadly: Most patients had radiochemotherapy with temozolomide before enrollment; others had one alone.

To note about this clone: Its cognate antigen is unknown.

The study's findings and limits: The study observed vaccine-induced immune responses in more than 80% of patients.

Described time point: week 23, last vaccination. Each dose delivered 300 ug of mutant IDH1 20-mer peptide subcutaneously with imiquimod. Sequencing was performed with immunoSEQ multiplex PCR; in TCRdb, only in-frame clones are kept and a portion is missing. The sample lists roughly 45,000 clones, roughly 80% occurring once. Germline assignment: CDR1 LGHNT and CDR2 FRNRAP. This CDR3 spans 16 amino acids. Between the trimmed V and J ends, which lost 6 bases and 0 bases, there was a span of 15 bases. The sample was PBMCs, taken from a glioma patient whose treatment included an IDH1 peptide vaccine. The TCR comes from a woman aged 18-35 years with glioma. Some clones in this sample may be carry-over from other donors' samples. The rearrangement joins TRBV12-5 to TRBJ2-1, with D possibly matching TRBD1 (6 bases). The DNA of the CDR3 is TGTGCTAGTGGCTCCCCGACAGGCTCCTCCTACAATGAGCAGTTCTTC. The encoded protein is CASGSPTGSSYNEQFF.